This T cell receptor beta chain was found in a study of shared clonotypes between healthy human individuals. Sequencing was performed with immunoSEQ multiplex PCR; in TCRdb, only in-frame clones are kept and a portion is missing. Of 2 million to 3 million clones in the sample, roughly 93% were seen once. CDR1 and CDR2 (germline): LNHNV, YYDKDF (reference sequence). CDR3 length equals 21 residues. With 0 bases clipped from V and 0 bases from J, the junction kept 15 bases outside the gene matches. Study-wide findings and caveats: The expectation was that sequencing depth would affect clonotype sharing among donors.

Concerning this clone: What it binds is not known.

The sequenced material came from naive CD4+ T cells from PBMCs. Subset here: CD45RA+ positively selected. The chain is built from TRBV15 and TRBJ1-4, with 8 positions matching TRBD1. The origin of this receptor is a man between 18 and 35 years old in good health. Some clones in this sample may be carry-over from other donors' samples. The CDR3 DNA sequence: TGTGCCACCAGCAGAGATCTATGGGTAGGACAGGGACCTGCAACTAATGAAAAACTGTTTTTT. Translation gives CATSRDLWVGQGPATNEKLFF.